The 9 T cell receptor beta chains presented below share a single source sample, sequenced in a study of response to subunit inactivated influenza vaccine. Via MiXCR, TCRdb re-called the RT-PCR reads, giving one row per CDR3 protein. The data hold fewer than 700,000 distinct CDR3 sequences, with over 10% observed a single time. This specimen was PBMCs from blood, taken roughly 46 days after vaccination. All receptors derive from a man aged 45 to 65 who received an inactivated influenza vaccine.

The chain uses TRBV20-1 and TRBJ1-2, with a tentative D call TRBD1 (6 bases). This CDR3 has 14 residues. Germline V gives CDR1 DFQATT, CDR2 SNEGSKA (reference sequence). Trimming shortened V by 1 base and J by 4 bases, and 13 bases separated the two germline ends. The CDR3 protein is CSARVGGAAYGYTF. CDR3 sequence (DNA): TGCAGTGCTAGAGTAGGGGGGGCAGCCTATGGCTACACCTTC.

V and J are TRBV20-1 and TRBJ1-1; 7 positions match TRBD1. The V gene end was trimmed by 6 bases and the J gene end by 1 base; junction bases not matched to a gene: 5. Germline V CDR1 and CDR2: DFQATT, SNEGSKA (reference sequence). This CDR3 region has 13 residues. CDR3 sequence: CSALDRRNTEAFF. CDR3 in DNA: TGCAGTGCACTGGACAGGCGGAACACTGAAGCTTTCTTT.

The sample holds many counts of this clonotype. The chain links TRBV15 to TRBJ2-5; D is undetermined. There are 14 residues in the CDR3. Trimming removed 5 bases at V and 1 base at J, with 11 bases between. Germline assignment: CDR1 LNHNV and CDR2 YYDKDF (reference sequence). As DNA, the CDR3 is TGTGCCACCAGCCCCGGGCGGATCCAAGAGACCCAGTACTTC. It codes for CATSPGRIQETQYF.

The rearrangement links TRBV5-5 to TRBJ1-1; weak D call: TRBD1 (5 bases). Germline-derived CDR1 and CDR2 are SGHKS and YYEKEE (reference sequence). The CDR3 contains 15 residues. V was cut by 0 bases and J by 3 bases, with 12 bases left in between. Here the CDR3 reads CASSLATGRDTEAFF. The DNA of the CDR3 is TGTGCCAGCAGCTTGGCCACGGGACGGGACACTGAAGCTTTCTTT.

A few counts support this clonotype. The rearrangement joins TRBV24-1 to TRBJ2-5, with 10 bases that match TRBD2. J lost 0 bases, V lost 3 bases, and 6 bases had no gene match. The CDR3 contains 17 residues. The germline V gene encodes CDR1 KGHDR and CDR2 SFDVKD. The CDR3 sequence is CATSDTTGLANQETQYF. CDR3 nucleotides: TGTGCCACCAGTGATACCACGGGACTAGCGAACCAAGAGACCCAGTACTTC.

This clonotype was seen at least ten times. V usage is TRBV5-1 and J usage is TRBJ1-5; D is undetermined. CDR3 size: 15 residues. Trimming took 0 bases from V and 2 from J, leaving 9 bases between them. Germline CDR1 SGHRS, CDR2 YFSETQ. In DNA, the CDR3 is TGCGCCAGCAGCTTGGACGGGCTTGGCAATCAGCCCCAGCATTTT. It specifies CASSLDGLGNQPQHF.

The V gene is TRBV2, the J gene TRBJ2-3; D is perhaps TRBD1 (6 bases). The CDR3 runs to 14 residues. The germline V gene has CDR1 SNHLY and CDR2 FYNNEI. With 8 bases removed from V and 0 bases from J, the gap between germline ends came to 12 bases. In nucleotides, the CDR3 is TGTGCCAGCTGTGTGGACAGTAGCACAGATACGCAGTATTTT. It translates to CASCVDSSTDTQYF.

This clonotype was seen a handful of times. The chain has TRBV7-2 and TRBJ2-3; D is ambiguous. Germline-derived CDR1 and CDR2 are SGHTA and FQGNSA. CDR3 length: 16 amino acids. V was clipped by 3 bases and J by 2 bases, with 15 bases between them. The CDR3 region has the DNA TGTGCCAGCAGCTTCGCAAACCTCCTATTCACAGATACGCAGTATTTT. Translated, it gives CASSFANLLFTDTQYF.

V usage is TRBV25-1 and J usage is TRBJ2-3, with TRBD2 identical over 10 bases. The junction had 14 bases not matched to a gene; V was cut back by 6 bases and J by 5 bases. The CDR3 spans 17 residues. Germline CDR1 reads MGHDK; CDR2 reads SYGVNS. The CDR3 loop reads CASRGGSSGGFRDTQYF. CDR3 coding DNA: TGTGCCAGCAGGGGGGGGTCTAGCGGGGGTTTTAGAGATACGCAGTATTTT.